These 14 T cell receptor beta chains originate from one sample sequenced in a study of cytomegalovirus exposure and HLA in healthy donors. The study ran its PCR with 60 Vbeta and 13 Jbeta primers. The method was immunoSEQ multiplex PCR; TCRdb's version includes in-frame clones alone and lacks a portion of them. The repertoire consists of 150,000 to 200,000 clones, with 65% to 85% occurring once and the leading ten covering roughly 6.2%. Input material: PBMCs. These receptors all come from a male donor in good health and CMV-seropositive.

The table lists this clone with a count of one. The rearrangement joins TRBV7-6 to TRBJ1-5, with TRBD1 matching 7 bases. CDR1 is SGHVS, CDR2 FNYEAQ, per germline. The V and J ends lost 4 bases and 3 bases, in that order; junction bases with no gene match: 9. There are 16 residues in the CDR3. Here the CDR3 DNA reads TGTGCCAGCAGCTCCCTGGACAGGAGGGACAATCAGCCCCAGCATTTT. It translates to CASSSLDRRDNQPQHF.

The chain joins TRBV9 to TRBJ2-6, with 7 bases that match TRBD2. CDR1 SGDLS and CDR2 YYNGEE come from the germline V gene. This CDR3 is built from 15 residues. J gave up 2 bases and V 7 bases, and 6 bases lay outside the gene matches. Here the CDR3 reads CASELGGTGANVLTF. CDR3 nucleotide sequence: TGTGCCAGCGAACTGGGGGGGACTGGGGCCAACGTCCTGACTTTC.

The V gene is TRBV7-3, the J gene TRBJ1-1, with 7 bases lining up with TRBD1. Germline V lookup: CDR1 SGHTA, CDR2 FQGTGA. J gave up 6 bases and V 6 bases, and 10 bases lay outside the gene matches. CDR3 size: 14 residues. CDR3 in DNA: TGTGCCAGCAGAGCGAACCGAGGGGGCTCTGAAGCTTTCTTT. Its protein is CASRANRGGSEAFF.

The chain uses TRBV6-1 and TRBJ2-5; D is possibly TRBD2 (5 bases). CDR1 and CDR2 (germline): MNHNS, SASEGT. CDR3 length equals 16 residues. V lost 1 base, J lost 4 bases, and 16 bases lay in between. The CDR3 DNA reads as TGTGCCAGCAGTGAAGATTTGTCACGGAGGAGAGAGACCCAGTACTTC. The encoded protein is CASSEDLSRRRETQYF.

CDR3 residues: CASSDPQGGDTQYF. The CDR3 bases are TGCGCCAGCAGCGACCCACAGGGTGGGGATACGCAGTATTTT. This chain uses TRBV5-1 with TRBJ2-3, with D maybe TRBD1 (6 bases). The CDR3 is 14 residues long. Germline lookup yields CDR1 SGHRS and CDR2 YFSETQ. V was cut by 4 bases and J by 6 bases, with 15 bases left in between. Combining the CDR3 with reference TRBV5-1 and TRBJ2-3 gives the whole variable domain KAGVTQTPRYLIKTRGQQVTLSCSPISGHRSVSWYQQTPGQGLQFLFEYFSETQRNKGNFPGRFSGRQFSNSRSEMNVSTLELGDSALYLCASSDPQGGDTQYFGPGTRLTVL.

V gene TRBV5-4 combines with J gene TRBJ2-5, with 8 bases lining up with TRBD1. The CDR3 length is 15 residues. The J segment lost 4 bases and the V segment lost 0 bases, leaving 5 bases of the junction unmatched. Per the germline V gene, CDR1 is SGHNT and CDR2 is YYREEE (reference sequence). CDR3 protein: CASSLDQGASETQYF. In DNA form, the CDR3 reads TGTGCCAGCAGCTTGGATCAGGGGGCATCAGAGACCCAGTACTTC.

Note on this clone: The junction departs from the called germline gene at one end, perhaps through a read error. The chain recombines TRBV7-9 with TRBJ2-7; 15 bases are a match to TRBD2. Looked up from germline, CDR1 is SEHNR and CDR2 is FQNEAQ (reference sequence). The CDR3 sequence is 18 residues long. CDR3 sequence reads: CSSSSGLAGGTPSYEQYF. For the CDR3, the DNA is TGTTCCAGCAGCTCAGGACTAGCGGGAGGGACGCCTTCCTACGAGCAGTACTTC.

This clone occurred once. The chain couples TRBV14 to TRBJ1-3, with 7 nucleotides matching TRBD1. V dropped 4 bases and J dropped 2; count of bases not matched to a gene: 17. The CDR3 totals 19 residues. Germline lookup yields CDR1 SGHDN and CDR2 FVKESK. CDR3 sequence: CASSPSFGKGGTTGNTIYF. DNA for the CDR3: TGTGCCAGCAGCCCATCTTTTGGGAAAGGGGGCACAACTGGAAACACCATATATTTT.

In nucleotides, the CDR3 is TGCGCCAGCAGCTTGTATCCGAGGGGTAGCGGGTACCAAGAGACCCAGTACTTC. Translation gives CASSLYPRGSGYQETQYF. V and J are TRBV5-1 and TRBJ2-5; TRBD2 agrees at 7 bases. Germline V lookup: CDR1 SGHRS, CDR2 YFSETQ. Losses at the gene ends were 1 base for V and 0 bases for J; bases not matched to a gene: 12. There are 18 residues in the CDR3. The variable domain in full, completed from reference TRBV5-1 and TRBJ2-5, reads KAGVTQTPRYLIKTRGQQVTLSCSPISGHRSVSWYQQTPGQGLQFLFEYFSETQRNKGNFPGRFSGRQFSNSRSEMNVSTLELGDSALYLCASSLYPRGSGYQETQYFGPGTRLLVL.

V usage is TRBV30 and J usage is TRBJ2-2, with D perhaps matching TRBD1 (5 bases). There are 12 residues in the CDR3. Germline assignment: CDR1 GTSNPN and CDR2 SVGIG (reference sequence). Trimming removed 2 bases from V and 5 bases from J, with 6 bases in between. CDR3 DNA: TGTGCCTGGAGTAGGGGAACCGGGGAGCTGTTTTTT. It yields the protein CAWSRGTGELFF. The complete variable domain, with remaining parts taken from reference TRBV30 and TRBJ2-2, reads SQTIHQWPATLVQPVGSPLSLECTVEGTSNPNLYWYRQAAGRGLQLLFYSVGIGQISSEVPQNLSASRPQDRQFILSSKKLLLSDSGFYLCAWSRGTGELFFGEGSRLTVL.

J is TRBJ2-1 and V is TRBV15, with TRBD2 as a possible D gene (5 bases). This CDR3 region has 11 residues. Deletions cut 9 bases from V and 8 bases from J, with 11 bases between. Germline CDR1 and CDR2: LNHNV and YYDKDF (reference sequence). The CDR3 is CATRRTHEQFF. The CDR3 coding sequence is TGTGCCACGAGGAGGACCCATGAGCAGTTCTTC.

This chain uses TRBV29-1 with TRBJ2-3; a possible D gene is TRBD1 (6 bases). Looked up from germline, CDR1 is SQVTM and CDR2 is ANQGSEA. The CDR3 runs 13 residues. The V end lost 4 bases, the J end lost 2 bases, and 10 bases lay between the germline ends. The CDR3 region has the DNA TGCAGCGTTGTAGGGGGTATCACAGATACGCAGTATTTT. Translating gives CSVVGGITDTQYF.

The chain recombines TRBV18 with TRBJ1-3; weak D call: TRBD1 (5 bases). V lost 2 bases to trimming and J lost 0 bases, with 11 bases between them. The CDR3 contains 16 residues. Germline V gene sequence: CDR1 KGHSH, CDR2 LQKENI. CDR3 amino acids: CASSPEQVLSGNTIYF. CDR3 coding DNA: TGTGCCAGCTCACCAGAACAGGTCCTCTCTGGAAACACCATATATTTT.

V gene TRBV7-6 combines with J gene TRBJ2-5, with a possible D match to TRBD2 (5 bases). CDR1 is SGHVS and CDR2 is FNYEAQ in the germline V gene. The V gene lost 1 base and the J gene lost 5 bases, with 17 bases spanning the gap. There are 16 residues in the CDR3. The CDR3 loop reads CASSLVGAPGGETQYF. Here the CDR3 DNA reads TGTGCCAGCAGCTTAGTCGGAGCGCCAGGCGGGGAGACCCAGTACTTC.